This T cell receptor (beta chain) originates from a study of cytomegalovirus exposure and HLA in healthy donors. There are a few counts of this clone. Other DNA sequences in this sample translate to the same CDR3. PCR primers comprised 60 Vbeta and 13 Jbeta primers. Clones were read by immunoSEQ multiplex PCR, and TCRdb kept only the in-frame ones, dropping some. The repertoire has around 140,000 clones, 8.5% to 10% of them found once; the top ten carry under 2%. CDR1 is GTSNPN, CDR2 SVGIG, per germline (reference sequence). Trimming pared 4 bases from V and 3 bases from J, leaving 9 bases between. The CDR3 length is 12 residues.

This receptor was taken from a man aged 45-60 years in good health and CMV-seronegative. The genes are TRBV30 and TRBJ1-2, with D perhaps TRBD1 (6 bases). Sequencing used PBMCs. This CDR3 is CAWTGGDYGYTF. Written as DNA, the CDR3 is TGTGCCTGGACGGGGGGCGACTATGGCTACACCTTC.